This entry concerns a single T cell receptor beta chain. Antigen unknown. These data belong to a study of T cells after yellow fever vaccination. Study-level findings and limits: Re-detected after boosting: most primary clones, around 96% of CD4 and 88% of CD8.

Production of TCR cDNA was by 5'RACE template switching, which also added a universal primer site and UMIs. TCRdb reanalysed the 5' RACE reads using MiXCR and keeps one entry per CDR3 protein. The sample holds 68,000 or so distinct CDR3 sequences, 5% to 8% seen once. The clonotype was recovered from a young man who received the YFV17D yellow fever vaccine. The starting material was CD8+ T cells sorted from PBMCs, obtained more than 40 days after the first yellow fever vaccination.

DNA of the CDR3: TGCGCCAGCAGGGGGGGGCGAGATTACAATGAGCAGTTCTTC. Its protein is CASRGGRDYNEQFF. V gene TRBV5-1 combines with J gene TRBJ2-1; TRBD2 is a possible D gene (7 bases). V was shortened by 5 bases and J by 4 bases, with 13 bases between the two germline ends. Germline values: CDR1 SGHRS, CDR2 YFSETQ. The CDR3 has 14 residues.